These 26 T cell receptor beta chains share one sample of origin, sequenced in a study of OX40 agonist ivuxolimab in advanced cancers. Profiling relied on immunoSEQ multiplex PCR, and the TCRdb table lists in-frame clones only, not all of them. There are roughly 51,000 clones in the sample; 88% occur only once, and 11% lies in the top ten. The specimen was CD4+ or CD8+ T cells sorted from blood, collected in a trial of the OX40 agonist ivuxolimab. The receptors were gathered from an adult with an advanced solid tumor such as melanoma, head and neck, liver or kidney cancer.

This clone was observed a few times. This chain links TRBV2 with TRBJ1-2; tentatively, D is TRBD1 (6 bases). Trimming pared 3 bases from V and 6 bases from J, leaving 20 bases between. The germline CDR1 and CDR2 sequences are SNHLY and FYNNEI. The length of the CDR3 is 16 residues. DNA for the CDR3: TGTGCCAGCAGTGACCCCCGGAACAGGGTAGAGGATGGCTACACCTTC. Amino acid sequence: CASSDPRNRVEDGYTF.

The CDR3 DNA reads as TGTGCCAGCAGCTTCGCAGGGGGCTCGAACACCGGGGAGCTGTTTTTT. Its translation: CASSFAGGSNTGELFF. This chain links TRBV5-4 with TRBJ2-2; 8 bases line up with TRBD1. Per germline, CDR1 SGHNT and CDR2 YYREEE (reference sequence). The trim removed 2 bases at V and 0 bases at J, leaving 3 bases unmatched. This CDR3 has 16 residues.

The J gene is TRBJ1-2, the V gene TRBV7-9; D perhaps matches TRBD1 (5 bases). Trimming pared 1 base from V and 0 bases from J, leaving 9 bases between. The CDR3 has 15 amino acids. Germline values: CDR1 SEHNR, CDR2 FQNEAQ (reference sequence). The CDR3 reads CASSLDPGANYGYTF. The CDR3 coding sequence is TGTGCCAGCAGCTTAGACCCGGGGGCTAACTATGGCTACACCTTC.

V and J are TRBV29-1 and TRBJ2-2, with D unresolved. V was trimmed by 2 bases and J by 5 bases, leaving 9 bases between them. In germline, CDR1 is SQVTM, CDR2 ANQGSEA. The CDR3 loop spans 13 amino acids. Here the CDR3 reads CSVELVGTGELFF. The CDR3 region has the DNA TGCAGCGTTGAATTAGTGGGTACCGGGGAGCTGTTTTTT.

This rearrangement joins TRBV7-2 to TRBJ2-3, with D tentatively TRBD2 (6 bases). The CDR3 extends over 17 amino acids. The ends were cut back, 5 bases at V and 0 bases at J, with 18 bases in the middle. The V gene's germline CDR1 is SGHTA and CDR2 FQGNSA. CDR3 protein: CASSPRGLASSTDTQYF. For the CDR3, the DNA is TGTGCCAGCAGCCCAAGGGGCCTAGCGAGTAGCACAGATACGCAGTATTTT.

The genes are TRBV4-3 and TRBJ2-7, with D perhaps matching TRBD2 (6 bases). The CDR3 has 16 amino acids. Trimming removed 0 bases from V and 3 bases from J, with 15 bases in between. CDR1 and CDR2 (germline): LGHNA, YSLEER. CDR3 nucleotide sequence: TGCGCCAGCAGCCAAGATTGGGGGACTGATAACTACGAGCAGTACTTC. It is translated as CASSQDWGTDNYEQYF.

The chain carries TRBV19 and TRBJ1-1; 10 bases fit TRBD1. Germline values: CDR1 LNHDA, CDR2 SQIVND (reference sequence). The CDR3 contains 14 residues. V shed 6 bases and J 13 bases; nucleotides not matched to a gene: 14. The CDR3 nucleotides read TGTGCCAGTAGCCTCCCCGGGACAGGGGAAGTCGGTTTCTTT. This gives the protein CASSLPGTGEVGFF.

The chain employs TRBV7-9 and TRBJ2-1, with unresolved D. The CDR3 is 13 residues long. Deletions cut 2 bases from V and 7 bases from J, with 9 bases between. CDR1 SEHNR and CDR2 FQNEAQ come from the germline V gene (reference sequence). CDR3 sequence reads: CASSLTDYNEQFF. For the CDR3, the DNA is TGTGCCAGCAGCTTAACCGATTATAATGAGCAGTTCTTC. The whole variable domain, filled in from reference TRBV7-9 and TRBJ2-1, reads DTGVSQNPRHKITKRGQNVTFRCDPISEHNRLYWYRQTLGQGPEFLTYFQNEAQLEKSRLLSDRFSAERPKGSFSTLEIQRTEQGDSAMYLCASSLTDYNEQFFGPGTRLTVL.

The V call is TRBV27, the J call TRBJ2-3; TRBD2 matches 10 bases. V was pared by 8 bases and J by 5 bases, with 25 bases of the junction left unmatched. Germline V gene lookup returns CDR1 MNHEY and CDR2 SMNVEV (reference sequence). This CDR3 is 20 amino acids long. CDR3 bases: TGTGCCAGCCTTCGTTCGCCAGGGGGTATGCTAGCGGGAGTTGGAGATACGCAGTATTTT. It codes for CASLRSPGGMLAGVGDTQYF.

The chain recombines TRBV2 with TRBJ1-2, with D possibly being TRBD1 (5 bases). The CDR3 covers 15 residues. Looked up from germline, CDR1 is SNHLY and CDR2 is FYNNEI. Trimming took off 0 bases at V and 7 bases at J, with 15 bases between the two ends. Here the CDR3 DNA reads TGTGCCAGCAGTGAAGCGCTTCGAGGGGACCCTGGCTACACCTTC. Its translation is CASSEALRGDPGYTF.

The CDR3 coding sequence is TGCGCCAGCAGCTTGGGGGCAGGGCTCGAGCAGTACGTC. Protein product: CASSLGAGLEQYV. This chain uses TRBV5-1 with TRBJ2-7; a possible D gene is TRBD1 (5 bases). Per germline, CDR1 SGHRS and CDR2 YFSETQ. Trimming took 0 bases from V and 6 from J, leaving 10 bases between them. The CDR3 length is 13 residues.

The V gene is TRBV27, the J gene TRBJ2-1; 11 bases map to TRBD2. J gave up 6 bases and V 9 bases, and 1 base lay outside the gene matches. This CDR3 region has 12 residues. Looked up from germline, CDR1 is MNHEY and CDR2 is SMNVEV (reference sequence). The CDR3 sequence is CASLAGGNEQFF. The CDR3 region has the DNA TGTGCCAGTCTAGCGGGGGGCAATGAGCAGTTCTTC.

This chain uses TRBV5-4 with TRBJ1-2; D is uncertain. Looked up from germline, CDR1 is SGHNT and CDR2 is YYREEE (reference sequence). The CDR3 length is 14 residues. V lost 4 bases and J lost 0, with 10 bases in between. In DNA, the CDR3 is TGTGCCAGCAGCCTCGCCGGGACTAACTATGGCTACACCTTC. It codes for CASSLAGTNYGYTF.

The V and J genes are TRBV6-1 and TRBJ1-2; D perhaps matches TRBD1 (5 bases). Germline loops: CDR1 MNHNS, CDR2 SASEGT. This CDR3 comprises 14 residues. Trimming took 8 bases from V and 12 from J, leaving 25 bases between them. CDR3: CASLNSDETQEHTF. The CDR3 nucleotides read TGTGCCAGCCTCAATAGCGACGAAACACAGGAACACACCTTC.

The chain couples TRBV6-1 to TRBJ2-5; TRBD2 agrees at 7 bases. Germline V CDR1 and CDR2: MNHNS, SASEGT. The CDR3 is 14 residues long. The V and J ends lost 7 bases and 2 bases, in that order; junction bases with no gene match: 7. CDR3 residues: CASIRRGKQETQYF. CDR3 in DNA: TGTGCCAGCATAAGGCGGGGGAAGCAAGAGACCCAGTACTTC.

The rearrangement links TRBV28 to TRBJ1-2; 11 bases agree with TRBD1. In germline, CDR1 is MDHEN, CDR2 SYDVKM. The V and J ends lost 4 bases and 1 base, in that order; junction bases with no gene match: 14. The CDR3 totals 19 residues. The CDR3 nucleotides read TGTGCCAGCAGTTCCATCGTAGATTTGGGGACAGGGGGTAACTATGGCTACACCTTC. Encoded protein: CASSSIVDLGTGGNYGYTF.

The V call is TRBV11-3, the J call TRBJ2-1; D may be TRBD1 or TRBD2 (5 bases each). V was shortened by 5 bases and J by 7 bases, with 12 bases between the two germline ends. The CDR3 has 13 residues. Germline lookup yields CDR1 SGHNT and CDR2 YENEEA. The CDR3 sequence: CASSPRDGNEQFF. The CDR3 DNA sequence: TGTGCCAGCAGCCCCCGGGACGGAAATGAGCAGTTCTTC.

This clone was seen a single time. This CDR3 reads CASSTIWDIQETQYF. CDR3 bases: TGTGCCAGCAGCACTATATGGGACATTCAAGAGACCCAGTACTTC. This chain connects TRBV6-6 to TRBJ2-5; tentatively, D is TRBD1 (6 bases). The CDR3 extends over 15 amino acids. Germline values: CDR1 MNHNY, CDR2 SVGAGI (reference sequence). The ends were cut back, 6 bases at V and 2 bases at J, with 16 bases in the middle.

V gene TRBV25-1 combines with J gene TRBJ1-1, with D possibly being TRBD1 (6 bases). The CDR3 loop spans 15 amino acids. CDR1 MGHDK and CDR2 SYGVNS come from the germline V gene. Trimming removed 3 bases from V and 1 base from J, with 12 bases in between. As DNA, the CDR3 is TGTGCCAGCAGTGATTGGGACATAGAGAACACTGAAGCTTTCTTT. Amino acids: CASSDWDIENTEAFF.

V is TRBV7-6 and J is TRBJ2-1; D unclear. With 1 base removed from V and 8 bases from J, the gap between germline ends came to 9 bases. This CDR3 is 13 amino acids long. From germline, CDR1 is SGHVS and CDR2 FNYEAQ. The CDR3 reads CASSLVRGDEQFF. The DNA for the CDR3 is TGTGCCAGCAGCTTAGTTCGCGGAGATGAGCAGTTCTTC.

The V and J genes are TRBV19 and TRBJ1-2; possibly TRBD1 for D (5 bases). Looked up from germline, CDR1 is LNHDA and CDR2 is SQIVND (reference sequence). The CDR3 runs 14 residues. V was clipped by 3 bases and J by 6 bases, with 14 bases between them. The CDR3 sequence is CASSMGRLGDGYTF. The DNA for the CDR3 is TGTGCCAGTAGTATGGGCAGGCTGGGGGATGGCTACACCTTC.

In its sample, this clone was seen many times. The CDR3 here is CAWATDNNQPQHF. DNA for the CDR3: TGTGCCTGGGCGACGGATAACAATCAGCCCCAGCATTTT. This sequence joins TRBV30 and TRBJ1-5, with D uncertain. Germline-derived CDR1 and CDR2 are GTSNPN and SVGIG (reference sequence). Trimming pared 5 bases from V and 3 bases from J, leaving 11 bases between. This CDR3 is 13 amino acids long.

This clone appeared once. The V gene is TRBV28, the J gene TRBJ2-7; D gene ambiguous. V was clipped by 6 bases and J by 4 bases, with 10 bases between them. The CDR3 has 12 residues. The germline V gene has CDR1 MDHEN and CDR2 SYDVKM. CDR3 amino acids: CASSFSAYEQYF. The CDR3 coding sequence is TGTGCCAGCAGCTTCTCGGCTTACGAGCAGTACTTC.

The CDR3 is CASSFDQGKAGELFF. Written as DNA, the CDR3 is TGTGCCAGCAGTTTCGACCAGGGGAAGGCCGGGGAGCTGTTTTTT. The gene calls are TRBV27 and TRBJ2-2; D possibly corresponds to TRBD1 (6 bases). Trimming shortened V by 3 bases and J by 6 bases, and 14 bases separated the two germline ends. In germline, CDR1 is MNHEY, CDR2 SMNVEV (reference sequence). This CDR3 has 15 amino acids.

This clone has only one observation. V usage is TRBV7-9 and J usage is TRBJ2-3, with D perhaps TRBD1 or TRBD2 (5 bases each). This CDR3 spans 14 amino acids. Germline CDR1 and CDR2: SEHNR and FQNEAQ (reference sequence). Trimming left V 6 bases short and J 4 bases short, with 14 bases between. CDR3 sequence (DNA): TGTGCCAGCAGGGGTCCTTGGGGGTCAGATACGCAGTATTTT. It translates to CASRGPWGSDTQYF.

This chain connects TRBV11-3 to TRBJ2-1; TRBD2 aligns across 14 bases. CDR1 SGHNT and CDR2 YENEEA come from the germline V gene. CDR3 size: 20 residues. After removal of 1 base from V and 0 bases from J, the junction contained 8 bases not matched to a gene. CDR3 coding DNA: TGTGCCAGCAGCTTAGGTGGCGGACTAGCGGGAGGACCCTCCTACAATGAGCAGTTCTTC. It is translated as CASSLGGGLAGGPSYNEQFF. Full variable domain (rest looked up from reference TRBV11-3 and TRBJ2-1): EAGVVQSPRYKIIEKKQPVAFWCNPISGHNTLYWYLQNLGQGPELLIRYENEEAVDDSQLPKDRFSAERLKGVDSTLKIQPAELGDSAVYLCASSLGGGLAGGPSYNEQFFGPGTRLTVL.